Below, 13 T cell receptor beta chains from the same sample are listed, as sequenced in a study of blood T cell repertoires in COVID-19. The data were produced by immunoSEQ multiplex PCR, yet TCRdb's version contains in-frame clones alone and is incomplete. Of about 120,000 clones listed, around nine tenths are singletons. Material for sequencing was peripheral blood. All receptors derive from a woman aged 45-60 years with active or convalescent COVID-19.

This chain uses TRBV6-6 with TRBJ2-1; D may be TRBD2 (5 bases). Deletions cut 5 bases from V and 8 bases from J, with 10 bases between. This CDR3 contains 12 residues. Germline loops: CDR1 MNHNY, CDR2 SVGAGI (reference sequence). The CDR3 region has the DNA TGTGCCAGCAGTCCCGACGGGGATGAGCAGTTCTTC. This gives the protein CASSPDGDEQFF.

The J gene is TRBJ2-7, the V gene TRBV6-5, with 11 bases fitting TRBD2. There are 16 residues in the CDR3. Germline values: CDR1 MNHEY, CDR2 SVGAGI. V gave up 4 bases and J gave up 3 bases; unmatched junction bases: 8. The CDR3 DNA sequence: TGTGCCAGCAGTTCTCGGACTAGCGGGCAAAGCTACGAGCAGTACTTC. As protein: CASSSRTSGQSYEQYF.

The chain is built from TRBV2 and TRBJ2-1, with 14 bases lining up with TRBD2. Germline CDR1 SNHLY, CDR2 FYNNEI. The V segment lost 5 bases and the J segment 0 bases; nucleotides outside the gene matches: 6. This CDR3 spans 18 amino acids. CDR3 residues: CASSKTGTSGSSYNEQFF. CDR3 DNA sequence: TGTGCCAGCAGTAAAACCGGGACTAGCGGGAGCTCCTACAATGAGCAGTTCTTC.

V usage is TRBV28 and J usage is TRBJ1-5, with 7 bases lining up with TRBD1. V shed 6 bases and J 6 bases; nucleotides not matched to a gene: 11. This CDR3 has 15 amino acids. CDR1 and CDR2 (germline): MDHEN, SYDVKM. CDR3 nucleotide sequence: TGTGCCAGCAGCCCACGGACGGCAGGGGGTCAGCCCCAGCATTTT. This sequence encodes CASSPRTAGGQPQHF.

The genes are TRBV9 and TRBJ2-5, with 11 positions matching TRBD2. There are 15 residues in the CDR3. Germline V gives CDR1 SGDLS, CDR2 YYNGEE. V was pared by 6 bases and J by 0 bases, with 4 bases of the junction left unmatched. The CDR3 loop reads CASTPSGRHQETQYF. For the CDR3, the DNA is TGTGCCAGCACACCTAGCGGGAGGCACCAAGAGACCCAGTACTTC.

This sequence joins TRBV4-3 and TRBJ2-7; 7 nucleotides line up with TRBD2. CDR3 size: 14 residues. The ends lost 0 bases at V and 3 bases at J; junction bases unmatched: 2. CDR1 is LGHNA, CDR2 YSLEER, per germline. The CDR3 DNA reads TGCGCCAGCAGCCAAGACGGGAGGAACTACGAGCAGTACTTC. This gives the protein CASSQDGRNYEQYF.

This clone showed up just once. The CDR3, as DNA: TGTGCCAGCGGGGCCGATCTGTATTCACCCCTCCACTTT. As protein: CASGADLYSPLHF. The chain combines TRBV2 with TRBJ1-6; D possibly corresponds to TRBD1 (5 bases). The V gene lost 8 bases and the J gene lost 8 bases, with 13 bases spanning the gap. The germline gives CDR1 SNHLY, CDR2 FYNNEI. The length of the CDR3 is 13 residues. The entire variable domain, with the rest obtained from reference TRBV2 and TRBJ1-6, is as follows: EPEVTQTPSHQVTQMGQEVILRCVPISNHLYFYWYRQILGQKVEFLVSFYNNEISEKSEIFDDQFSVERPDGSNFTLKIRSTKLEDSAMYFCASGADLYSPLHFGNGTRLTVT.

The genes are TRBV5-8 and TRBJ2-1, with 8 bases lining up with TRBD1. Germline CDR1 and CDR2: SGHTS and YDEGEE. Trimming removed 0 bases from V and 3 bases from J; junction bases left unmatched: 5. This CDR3 comprises 16 residues. The CDR3 nucleotides read TGTGCCAGCAGCTTGGTCCAGGGGGCGATCTACAATGAGCAGTTCTTC. Translating gives CASSLVQGAIYNEQFF.

As concerns this clone: Other DNA sequences of this sample code for an identical CDR3. The gene calls are TRBV7-3 and TRBJ1-1; D not certain. The CDR3 is made up of 13 amino acids. The V gene's germline CDR1 is SGHTA and CDR2 FQGTGA. Trimming stripped 4 bases from V and 0 bases from J, with 6 bases between. CDR3 nucleotide sequence: TGTGCCAGCAGCTCCACAATGAACACTGAAGCTTTCTTT. Translation: CASSSTMNTEAFF. The variable domain in full, completed from reference TRBV7-3 and TRBJ1-1, reads GAGVSQTPSNKVTEKGKYVELRCDPISGHTALYWYRQSLGQGPEFLIYFQGTGAADDSGLPNDRFFAVRPEGSVSTLKIQRTERGDSAVYLCASSSTMNTEAFFGQGTRLTVV.

This clone appeared a few times. The rearrangement uses TRBV6-2 or TRBV6-3 and TRBJ2-7; 9 nucleotides line up with TRBD1. Germline trimming cut 2 bases from V and 3 bases from J; bases unmatched to any gene: 5. Germline V lookup: CDR1 MNHEY, CDR2 SVGEGT. The CDR3 runs 15 residues. For the CDR3, the DNA is TGTGCCAGCAGTTACAGCCGGACAGGGGACTACGAGCAGTACTTC. Its protein product is CASSYSRTGDYEQYF.

V usage is TRBV6-4 and J usage is TRBJ2-3; 7 bases match TRBD2. The J segment lost 1 base and the V segment lost 3 bases, leaving 4 bases of the junction unmatched. Germline V CDR1 and CDR2: MRHNA, SNTAGT. The CDR3 covers 15 residues. CDR3 nucleotide sequence: TGTGCCAGCAGTGATCAGCGGGGTGGCACAGATACGCAGTATTTT. Translated: CASSDQRGGTDTQYF.

The genes are TRBV7-8 and TRBJ1-2; TRBD1 agrees at 8 bases. The V segment lost 5 bases and the J segment 7 bases; nucleotides outside the gene matches: 15. The CDR3 spans 16 residues. In germline, CDR1 is SGHVS, CDR2 FQNEAQ. The DNA of the CDR3 is TGTGCCAGCAGCCCACTCACGAGGGACAGGTTTTCTGGCTACACCTTC. Translation gives CASSPLTRDRFSGYTF.

V usage is TRBV12-3 or TRBV12-4 and J usage is TRBJ1-5; D is ambiguous. The CDR3 consists of 12 residues. V shed 10 bases and J shed 4 bases, with 11 bases lying between them. The CDR3 loop reads CAISVGNQPQHF. CDR3 DNA: TGTGCCATCTCGGTCGGGAATCAGCCCCAGCATTTT.